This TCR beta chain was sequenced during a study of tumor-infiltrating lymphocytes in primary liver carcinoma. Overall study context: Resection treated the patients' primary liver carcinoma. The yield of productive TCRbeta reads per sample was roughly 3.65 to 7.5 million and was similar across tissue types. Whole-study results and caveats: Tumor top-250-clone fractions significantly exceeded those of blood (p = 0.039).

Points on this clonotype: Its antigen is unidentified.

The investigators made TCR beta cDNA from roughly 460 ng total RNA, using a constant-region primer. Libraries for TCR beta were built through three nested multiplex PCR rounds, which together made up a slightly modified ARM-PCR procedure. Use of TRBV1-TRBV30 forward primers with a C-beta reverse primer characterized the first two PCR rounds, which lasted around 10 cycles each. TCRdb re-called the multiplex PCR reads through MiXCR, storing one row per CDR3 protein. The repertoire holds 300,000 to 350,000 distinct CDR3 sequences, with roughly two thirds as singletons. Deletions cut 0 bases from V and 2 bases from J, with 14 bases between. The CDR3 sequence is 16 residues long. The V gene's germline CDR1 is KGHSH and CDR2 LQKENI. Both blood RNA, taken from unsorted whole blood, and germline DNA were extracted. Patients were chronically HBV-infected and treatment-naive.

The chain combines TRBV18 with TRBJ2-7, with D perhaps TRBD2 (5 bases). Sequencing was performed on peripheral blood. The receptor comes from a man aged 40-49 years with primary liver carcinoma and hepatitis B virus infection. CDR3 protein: CASSPPSGKAAYEQYF. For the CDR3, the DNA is TGTGCCAGCTCACCACCGAGCGGCAAAGCCGCCTACGAGCAGTACTTC.